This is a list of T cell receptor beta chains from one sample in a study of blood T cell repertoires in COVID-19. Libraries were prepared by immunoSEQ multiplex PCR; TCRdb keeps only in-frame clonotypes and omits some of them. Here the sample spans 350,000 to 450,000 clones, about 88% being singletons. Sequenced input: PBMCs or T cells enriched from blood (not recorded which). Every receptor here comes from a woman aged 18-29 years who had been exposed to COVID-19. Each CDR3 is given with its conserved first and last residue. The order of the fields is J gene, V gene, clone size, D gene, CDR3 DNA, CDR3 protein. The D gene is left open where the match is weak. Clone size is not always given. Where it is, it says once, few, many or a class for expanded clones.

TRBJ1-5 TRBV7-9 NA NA TGTGCCAGCAGCTTAGGGGCATTCCATCATAGCAATCAGCCCCAGCATTTT CASSLGAFHHSNQPQHF
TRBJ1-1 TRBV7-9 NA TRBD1 TGTGCCAGCAGCTTAGGACAGGGGAATGAAGCTTTCTTT CASSLGQGNEAFF
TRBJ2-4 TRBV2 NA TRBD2 TGTGCCAGCAGTGAAGGGTCTAGCGGGAGTTTAAACATTCAGTACTTC CASSEGSSGSLNIQYF
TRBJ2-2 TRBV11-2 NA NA TGTGCCAGCAGCTCTAGGTCCCTTACCGGGGAGCTGTTTTTT CASSSRSLTGELFF
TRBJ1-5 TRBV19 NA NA TGTGCCAGTAGTATTGGACTTGAGCCCCAGCATTTT CASSIGLEPQHF
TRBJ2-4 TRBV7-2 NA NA TGTGCCAGCAGCTCGCCTTACCGGGACAATTTAGCCAAAAACATTCAGTACTTC CASSSPYRDNLAKNIQYF
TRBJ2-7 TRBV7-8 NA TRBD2 TGTGCCAGCATACCAACCGGGACTAGCATCTACGAGCAGTACTTC CASIPTGTSIYEQYF
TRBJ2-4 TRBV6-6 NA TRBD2 TGTGCCAGCAGTCGACTAGCGGGAGGGCCGGCCAAAAACATTCAGTACTTC CASSRLAGGPAKNIQYF
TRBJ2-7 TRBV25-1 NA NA TGTGCCAGCAGTGAATCCGTATACGAGCAGTACTTC CASSESVYEQYF
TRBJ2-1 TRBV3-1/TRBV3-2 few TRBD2 TGTGCCAGCAGCCCTAGACTAGCGGGAGATTACAATGAGCAGTTCTTC CASSPRLAGDYNEQFF
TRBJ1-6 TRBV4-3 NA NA TGCGCCAGCAGCCAAGGGACTCCCCCCAAAGGATCACCCCTCCACTTT CASSQGTPPKGSPLHF
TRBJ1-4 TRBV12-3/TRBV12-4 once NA TGTGCCAGCAAGACAGGAAAAAATGAAAAACTGTTTTTT CASKTGKNEKLFF
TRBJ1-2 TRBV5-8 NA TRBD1 TGTGCCAGCAGCTTGTTTGGAACAGGGGAGGCTGGCTACACCTTC CASSLFGTGEAGYTF
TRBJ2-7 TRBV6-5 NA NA TGTGCCAGCAGTCTCAGGGGCTACGAGCAGTACTTC CASSLRGYEQYF
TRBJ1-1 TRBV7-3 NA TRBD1 TGTGCCAGCAGCTTAACCGGGACAGGGACCACTGAAGCTTTCTTT CASSLTGTGTTEAFF
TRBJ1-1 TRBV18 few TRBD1 TGTGCCAGCTCACCACCACAGGGGGCGAGGACTGAAGCTTTCTTT CASSPPQGARTEAFF
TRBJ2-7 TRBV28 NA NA TGTGCCAGCAGTTTAAGGCAGGGAACCTACGAGCAGTACTTC CASSLRQGTYEQYF
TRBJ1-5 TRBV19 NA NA TGTGCCAGTAGTATGTCGTCAGTCAATCAGCCCCAGCATTTT CASSMSSVNQPQHF
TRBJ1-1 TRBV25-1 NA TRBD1 TGTGCCAGCAGTGAAATTGACAGGGTCACTGAAGCTTTCTTT CASSEIDRVTEAFF
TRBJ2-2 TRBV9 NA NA TGTGCCAGCAGCGTAGCTATAGTTACCGGGGAGCTGTTTTTT CASSVAIVTGELFF
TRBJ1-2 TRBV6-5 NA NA TGTGCCAGCAGGGGCAGTAACTTAAACTATGGCTACACCTTC CASRGSNLNYGYTF
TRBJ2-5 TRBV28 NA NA TGTGCCAGCAGTTTTTGGGGAGGTGGAGAGACCCAGTACTTC CASSFWGGGETQYF
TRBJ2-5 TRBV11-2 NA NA TGTGCCAGCAGTCACGTGGCGGGGACGGAGACCCAGTACTTC CASSHVAGTETQYF
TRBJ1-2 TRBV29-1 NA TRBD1 TGCAGCGTTGAAGGTCCCTCTATTGGACAGGACCAAGTCTCACGCGGCTACACCTTC CSVEGPSIGQDQVSRGYTF
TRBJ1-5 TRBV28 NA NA TGTGCCAGCAGTTTAGGAGGGTCCAGCAATCAGCCCCAGCATTTT CASSLGGSSNQPQHF
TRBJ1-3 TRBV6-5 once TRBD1 TGTGCCAGCAGTTACTTGGACAGGGGGAAGAACACCATATATTTT CASSYLDRGKNTIYF
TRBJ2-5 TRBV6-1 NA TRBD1 TGTGCCAGCAGTGTACAGGGGGCCCGTGAGACCCAGTACTTC CASSVQGARETQYF